This is a list of T cell receptor beta chains from one sample in a study of control samples from healthy donors and cancer patients. Assay: immunoSEQ multiplex PCR; the TCRdb copy retains only in-frame clones and omits some. In the table there are around 78,000 clones, around 94% of which are singletons. The material sequenced was blood. These receptors all stem from a woman aged 18-30 years in good health. The CDR3 runs from the conserved cysteine through the conserved F or W. The order of the fields is CDR3 protein, clone size, D gene, V gene. A D gene is named only where the DNA matches it firmly. The size field is filled for only some rows; it gives once, few, many or a size class.

CDR3 protein: CASGGLEQFF
clone size: .
D gene: .
V gene: TRBV28

CDR3 protein: CASRTPYEAFF
clone size: .
D gene: .
V gene: TRBV28

CDR3 protein: CASSGNQPQHF
clone size: .
D gene: .
V gene: TRBV28

CDR3 protein: CASRLDRTNTEAFF
clone size: .
D gene: .
V gene: TRBV28

CDR3 protein: CAIRGGGSNQPQHF
clone size: .
D gene: .
V gene: TRBV10-3

CDR3 protein: CASRPGQGSGNTIYF
clone size: .
D gene: TRBD1
V gene: TRBV7-9

CDR3 protein: CASSPRGARAGANVLTF
clone size: .
D gene: .
V gene: TRBV9

CDR3 protein: CASSLAAGHGAFF
clone size: .
D gene: .
V gene: TRBV13

CDR3 protein: CASRGQGAYEQYF
clone size: .
D gene: TRBD1
V gene: TRBV28

CDR3 protein: CASSDTADRELFF
clone size: .
D gene: .
V gene: TRBV6-4

CDR3 protein: CATSRDLGQGAENIQYF
clone size: .
D gene: TRBD1
V gene: TRBV15

CDR3 protein: CASGTSGDYNEQFF
clone size: .
D gene: TRBD2
V gene: TRBV7-9

CDR3 protein: CASTRAGRGGEKLFF
clone size: .
D gene: .
V gene: TRBV27

CDR3 protein: CASSVTSVSSYEQYF
clone size: .
D gene: TRBD2
V gene: TRBV2

CDR3 protein: CASSPPGLDGELFF
clone size: .
D gene: .
V gene: TRBV6-5

CDR3 protein: CASSPGKGETQYF
clone size: once
D gene: .
V gene: TRBV18

CDR3 protein: CASGFAFGTSVYEQFF
clone size: .
D gene: TRBD2
V gene: TRBV12-5

CDR3 protein: CASSLWASGGSPSYEQYF
clone size: .
D gene: TRBD2
V gene: TRBV28

CDR3 protein: CASSHHPGQGPSGSYNEQFF
clone size: .
D gene: TRBD1
V gene: TRBV3-1/TRBV3-2

CDR3 protein: CASSARGGLSGETQYF
clone size: .
D gene: TRBD2
V gene: TRBV9

CDR3 protein: CASSPDPTGGPYGYTF
clone size: .
D gene: TRBD1
V gene: TRBV5-1

CDR3 protein: CASSVGRGPVSGYGYTF
clone size: .
D gene: TRBD1
V gene: TRBV2

CDR3 protein: CASSLSGIRSGNTIYF
clone size: .
D gene: .
V gene: TRBV28

CDR3 protein: CASRSSGANVLTF
clone size: .
D gene: .
V gene: TRBV25-1

CDR3 protein: CASSSGTGRGMNTEAFF
clone size: once
D gene: TRBD1
V gene: TRBV11-3

CDR3 protein: CATSDQAAGGYTF
clone size: .
D gene: .
V gene: TRBV24-1

CDR3 protein: CASSQTSGSLETQYF
clone size: .
D gene: TRBD2
V gene: TRBV3-1/TRBV3-2

CDR3 protein: CASSPSRGGSTDTQYF
clone size: .
D gene: TRBD2
V gene: TRBV4-3

CDR3 protein: CASTTGSWNTEAFF
clone size: .
D gene: .
V gene: TRBV28

CDR3 protein: CATSDSPYNEQFF
clone size: .
D gene: .
V gene: TRBV24-1

CDR3 protein: CASSFSSPRHEQYF
clone size: .
D gene: .
V gene: TRBV5-4

CDR3 protein: CAWSVVPGTSGRGFSYEQYF
clone size: .
D gene: TRBD2
V gene: TRBV30